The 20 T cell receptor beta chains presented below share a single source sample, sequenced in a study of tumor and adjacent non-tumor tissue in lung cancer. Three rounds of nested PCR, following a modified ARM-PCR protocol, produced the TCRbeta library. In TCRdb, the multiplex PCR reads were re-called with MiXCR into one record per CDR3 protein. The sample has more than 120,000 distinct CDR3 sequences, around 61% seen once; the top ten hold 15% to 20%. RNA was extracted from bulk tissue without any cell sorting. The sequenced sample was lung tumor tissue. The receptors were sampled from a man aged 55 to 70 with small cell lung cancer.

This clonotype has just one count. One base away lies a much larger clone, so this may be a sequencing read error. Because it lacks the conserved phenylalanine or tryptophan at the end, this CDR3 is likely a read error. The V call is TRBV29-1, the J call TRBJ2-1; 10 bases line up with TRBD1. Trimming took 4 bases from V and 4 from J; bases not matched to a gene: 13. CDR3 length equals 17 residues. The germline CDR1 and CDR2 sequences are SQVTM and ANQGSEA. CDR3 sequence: CSVGRDRGTSDYNEQFL. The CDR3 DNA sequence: TGCAGCGTTGGCCGGGACAGGGGTACATCCGATTACAATGAGCAGTTCCTC.

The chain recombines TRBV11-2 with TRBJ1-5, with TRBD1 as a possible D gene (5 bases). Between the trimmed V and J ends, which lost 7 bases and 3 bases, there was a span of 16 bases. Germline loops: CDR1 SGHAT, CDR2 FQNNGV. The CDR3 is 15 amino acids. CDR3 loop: CASIQGTGNNQPQHF. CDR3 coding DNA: TGTGCCAGCATCCAGGGTACCGGTAACAATCAGCCCCAGCATTTT.

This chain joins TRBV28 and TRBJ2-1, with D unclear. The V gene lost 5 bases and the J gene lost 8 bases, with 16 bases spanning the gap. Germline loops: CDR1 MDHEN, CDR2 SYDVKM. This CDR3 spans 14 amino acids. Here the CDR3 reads CASSRHRVRYEQFF. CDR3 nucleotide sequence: TGTGCCAGCAGTCGCCATCGGGTTCGGTATGAGCAGTTCTTC.

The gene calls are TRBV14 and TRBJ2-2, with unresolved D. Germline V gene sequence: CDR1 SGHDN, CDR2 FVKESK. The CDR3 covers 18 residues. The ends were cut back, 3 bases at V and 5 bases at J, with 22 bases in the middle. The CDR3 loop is CASSHAGPGYSSTGELFF. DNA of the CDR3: TGTGCCAGCAGCCACGCCGGCCCTGGGTATTCGTCAACCGGGGAGCTGTTTTTT.

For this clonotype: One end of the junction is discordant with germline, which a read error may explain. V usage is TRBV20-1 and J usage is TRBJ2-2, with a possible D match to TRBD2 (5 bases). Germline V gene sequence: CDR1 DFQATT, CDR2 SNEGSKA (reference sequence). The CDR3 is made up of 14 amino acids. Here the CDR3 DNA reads TGCAGTGCTGGAGATCTAGCTACGGCCGGGGAGCTGTTTTTT. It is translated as CSAGDLATAGELFF.

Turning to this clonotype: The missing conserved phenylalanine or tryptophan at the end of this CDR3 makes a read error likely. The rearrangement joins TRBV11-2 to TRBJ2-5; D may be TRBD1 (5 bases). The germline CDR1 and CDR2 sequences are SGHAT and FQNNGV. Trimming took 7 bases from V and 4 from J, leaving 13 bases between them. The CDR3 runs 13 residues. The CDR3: CASNWGLGETQYY. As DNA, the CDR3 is TGTGCCAGCAATTGGGGCCTGGGAGAGACCCAGTACTAC.

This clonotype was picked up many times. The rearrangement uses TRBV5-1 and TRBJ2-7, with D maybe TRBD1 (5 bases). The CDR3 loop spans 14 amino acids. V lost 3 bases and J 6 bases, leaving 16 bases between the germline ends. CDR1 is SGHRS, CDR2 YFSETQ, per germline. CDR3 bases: TGCGCCAGCAGCTACCTCGGAGACAGCGTCGAGCAGTACTTC. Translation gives CASSYLGDSVEQYF.

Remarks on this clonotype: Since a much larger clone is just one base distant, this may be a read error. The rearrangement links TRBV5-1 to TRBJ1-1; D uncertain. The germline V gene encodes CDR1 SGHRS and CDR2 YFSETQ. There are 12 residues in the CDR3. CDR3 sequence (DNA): TGCGCCAACAGCTTCGGGAACACTGAAGCTTTCTTT. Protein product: CANSFGNTEAFF.

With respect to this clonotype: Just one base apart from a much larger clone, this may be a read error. CDR3 nucleotides: TGCAGTGCTAGGTCGGTTAATGTGGCCTACAATGGGCAGTTCTTC. Its translation is CSARSVNVAYNGQFF. This sequence joins TRBV20-1 and TRBJ2-1; the D is unclear. The germline gives CDR1 DFQATT, CDR2 SNEGSKA (reference sequence). The CDR3 is made up of 15 amino acids.

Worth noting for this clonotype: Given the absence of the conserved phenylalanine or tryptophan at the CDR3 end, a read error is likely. CDR3 nucleotide sequence: TGTGCCAGTAGCCACAGGCGCGACACAAATACGCAGTATTAT. It codes for CASSHRRDTNTQYY. The chain links TRBV11-1 to TRBJ2-3; weak D call: TRBD1 (5 bases). The CDR3 is 14 amino acids. Per germline, CDR1 SGHAT and CDR2 FQDESV (reference sequence).

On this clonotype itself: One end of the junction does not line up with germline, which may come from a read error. The CDR3 is CASNTGLETLYF. The CDR3 nucleotides read TGTGCCAGCAACACAGGGTTAGAGACCCTGTACTTC. V usage is TRBV28 and J usage is TRBJ2-5; TRBD1 might be the D (6 bases). Germline V lookup: CDR1 MDHEN, CDR2 SYDVKM. The CDR3 length is 12 residues.

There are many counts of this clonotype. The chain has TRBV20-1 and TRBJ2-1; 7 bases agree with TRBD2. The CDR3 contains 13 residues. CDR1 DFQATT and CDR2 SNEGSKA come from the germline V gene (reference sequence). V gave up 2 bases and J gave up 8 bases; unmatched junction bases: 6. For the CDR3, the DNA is TGCAGTGCTAGATTGGCGGGAGTTGATGAGCAGTTCTTC. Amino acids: CSARLAGVDEQFF.

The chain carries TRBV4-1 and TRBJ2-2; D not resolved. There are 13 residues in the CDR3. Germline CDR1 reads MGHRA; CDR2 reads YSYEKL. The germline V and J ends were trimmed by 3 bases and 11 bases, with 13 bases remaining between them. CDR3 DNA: TGCGCCAGCAGCCACCCGGCGCTGAGAGAGCTGTTTTTT. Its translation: CASSHPALRELFF.

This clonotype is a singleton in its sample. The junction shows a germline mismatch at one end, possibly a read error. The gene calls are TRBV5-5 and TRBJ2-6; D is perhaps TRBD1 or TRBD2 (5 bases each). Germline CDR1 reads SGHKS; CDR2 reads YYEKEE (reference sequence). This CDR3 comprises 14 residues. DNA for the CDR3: TGTGCCAGCACCCTTTCGCCTGGGACCAACGCCCTGACTTTC. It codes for CASTLSPGTNALTF.

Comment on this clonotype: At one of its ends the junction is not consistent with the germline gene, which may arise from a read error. The CDR3 region has the DNA TGTAGCACCGTAGTGGGCTCGGTGAACACCGGGGAGCTGTTTTTT. Amino acid sequence: CSTVVGSVNTGELFF. This chain uses TRBV29-1 with TRBJ2-2; no clear D gene. Germline assignment: CDR1 SQVTM and CDR2 ANQGSEA. The CDR3 covers 15 residues.

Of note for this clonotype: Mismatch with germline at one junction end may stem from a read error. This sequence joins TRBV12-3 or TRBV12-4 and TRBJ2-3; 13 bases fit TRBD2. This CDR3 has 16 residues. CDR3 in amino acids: CTSSPGLAGVTDTQYF. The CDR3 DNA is TGTACCAGTAGTCCCGGACTAGCGGGAGTAACAGATACGCAGTATTTT.

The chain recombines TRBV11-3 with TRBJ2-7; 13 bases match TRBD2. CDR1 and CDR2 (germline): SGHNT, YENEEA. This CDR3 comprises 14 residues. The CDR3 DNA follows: TGTGTCAGTAGGGGACTAGCGGGAAGCTACGAGCAGTACGTC. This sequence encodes CVSRGLAGSYEQYV.

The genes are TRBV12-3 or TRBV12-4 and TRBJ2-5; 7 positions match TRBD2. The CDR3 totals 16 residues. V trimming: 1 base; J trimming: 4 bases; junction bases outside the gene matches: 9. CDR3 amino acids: CASSLGLAPTGETQYF. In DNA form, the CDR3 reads TGTGCCAGCAGTTTAGGACTAGCCCCAACCGGAGAGACCCAGTACTTC.

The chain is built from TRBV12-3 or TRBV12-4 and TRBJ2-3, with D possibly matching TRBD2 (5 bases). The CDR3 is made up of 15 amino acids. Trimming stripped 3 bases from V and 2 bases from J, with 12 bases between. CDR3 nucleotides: TGTGCCAGCAGTTTCGAGGGTCTCTTCACAGATACGCAGTATTTT. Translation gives CASSFEGLFTDTQYF.

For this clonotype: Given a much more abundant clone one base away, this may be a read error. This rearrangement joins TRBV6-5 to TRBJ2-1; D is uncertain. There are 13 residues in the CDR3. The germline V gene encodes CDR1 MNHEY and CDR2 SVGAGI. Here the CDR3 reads CVSRTYLEGEQFF. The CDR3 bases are TGTGTCAGCAGGACGTACTTGGAAGGTGAGCAGTTCTTC.